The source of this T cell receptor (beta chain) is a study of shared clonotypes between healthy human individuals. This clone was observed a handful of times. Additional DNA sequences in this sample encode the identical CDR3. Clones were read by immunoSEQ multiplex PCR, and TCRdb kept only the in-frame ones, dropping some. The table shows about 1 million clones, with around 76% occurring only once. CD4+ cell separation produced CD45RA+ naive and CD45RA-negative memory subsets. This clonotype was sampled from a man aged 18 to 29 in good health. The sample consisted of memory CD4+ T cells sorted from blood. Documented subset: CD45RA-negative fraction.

CDR3 nucleotides: TGCGCCAGCAGCGCATCCTACGAGCAGTACTTC. Protein sequence: CASSASYEQYF. J is TRBJ2-7 and V is TRBV5-1; D is undetermined. Deletions cut 4 bases from V and 1 base from J, with 3 bases between. The CDR3 has 11 amino acids. The germline gives CDR1 SGHRS, CDR2 YFSETQ. Full variable domain (remainder filled in from reference TRBV5-1 and TRBJ2-7): KAGVTQTPRYLIKTRGQQVTLSCSPISGHRSVSWYQQTPGQGLQFLFEYFSETQRNKGNFPGRFSGRQFSNSRSEMNVSTLELGDSALYLCASSASYEQYFGPGTRLTVT.